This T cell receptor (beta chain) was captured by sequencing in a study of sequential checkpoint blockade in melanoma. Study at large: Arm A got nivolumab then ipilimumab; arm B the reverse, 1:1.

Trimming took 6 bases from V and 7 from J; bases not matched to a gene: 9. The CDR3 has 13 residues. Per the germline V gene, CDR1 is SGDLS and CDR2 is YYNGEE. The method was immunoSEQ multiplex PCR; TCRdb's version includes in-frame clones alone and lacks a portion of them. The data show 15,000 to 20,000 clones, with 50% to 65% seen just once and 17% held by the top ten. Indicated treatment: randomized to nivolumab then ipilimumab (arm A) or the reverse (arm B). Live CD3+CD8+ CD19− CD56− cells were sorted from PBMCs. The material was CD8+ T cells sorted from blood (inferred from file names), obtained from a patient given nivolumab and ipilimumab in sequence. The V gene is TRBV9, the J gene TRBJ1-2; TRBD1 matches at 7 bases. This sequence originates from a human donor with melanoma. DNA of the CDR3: TGTGCCAGCATGAAAGAGGGGGCTGGTGGCTACACCTTC. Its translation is CASMKEGAGGYTF.